This passage covers 3 T cell receptor beta chains from one sample sequenced in a study of T cells after yellow fever vaccination. MiXCR, run by TCRdb on the 5' RACE reads, gives a single entry per CDR3 protein. This table has about 300,000 distinct CDR3 sequences, 6.8% appearing once. The sequencing here drew on PBMCs, taken about 41 days after the first yellow fever vaccination. The receptors here all came from a man between 18 and 29 years old who received the YFV17D yellow fever vaccine.

The V gene is TRBV18, the J gene TRBJ1-1, with D maybe TRBD1 (5 bases). Trimming pared 6 bases from V and 8 bases from J, leaving 22 bases between. This CDR3 contains 15 residues. CDR1 and CDR2 (germline): KGHSH, LQKENI. This CDR3 reads CASSPLGTHLGEAFF. The DNA for the CDR3 is TGTGCCAGCTCTCCCCTCGGGACCCATCTCGGGGAAGCTTTCTTT.

The rearrangement links TRBV7-6 to TRBJ2-3, with 7 nucleotides matching TRBD1. Germline V gene data show CDR1 as SGHVS and CDR2 as FNYEAQ. V shed 4 bases and J 9 bases; nucleotides not matched to a gene: 7. This CDR3 has 13 residues. In nucleotides, the CDR3 is TGTGCCAGCAGCTCAAGCGACAGGGCCACGCAGTATTTT. Protein product: CASSSSDRATQYF.

This clonotype has at least ten counts. The chain has TRBV5-1 and TRBJ2-7; D possibly corresponds to TRBD2 (6 bases). Germline assignment: CDR1 SGHRS and CDR2 YFSETQ. The V gene lost 6 bases and the J gene lost 2 bases, with 15 bases spanning the gap. CDR3 length equals 14 residues. CDR3 residues: CASKKSGGPYEQYF. The CDR3 DNA reads TGCGCCAGCAAGAAATCCGGGGGTCCCTACGAGCAGTACTTC.